These 22 T cell receptor beta chains came from one sample sequenced in a study of blood T cell repertoires in COVID-19 (dated by TCRdb to about 2020). Libraries were constructed by the immunoSEQ multiplex PCR assay. TCRdb limited this immuneACCESS table to in-frame rearrangements with V and J called. A share of clones is missing; checked studies link under half to unresolved V genes, and the rest is unexplained. The sample has tens of thousands of clones on record, approximately 80% of them singletons. Together, the top ten hold around 4.1% of the sample. Sequenced: peripheral blood. These receptors were taken from an older woman with acute or convalescent COVID-19.

V and J are TRBV29-1 and TRBJ2-7; D may be TRBD2 (5 bases). This CDR3 region has 14 residues. The germline V gene encodes CDR1 SQVTM and CDR2 ANQGSEA. V lost 4 bases, J lost 2 bases, and 15 bases lay in between. The CDR3: CSVASGLAPYEQYF. CDR3 DNA sequence: TGCAGCGTTGCCTCCGGACTCGCCCCCTACGAGCAGTACTTC.

This clone occurred once. V gene TRBV30 combines with J gene TRBJ1-1; perhaps TRBD1 as D (5 bases). The CDR3 covers 13 residues. Germline V gene lookup returns CDR1 GTSNPN and CDR2 SVGIG (reference sequence). V was cut by 3 bases and J by 4 bases, with 12 bases left in between. As DNA, the CDR3 is TGTGCCTGGAGGTCTATCACAGGCACTGAAGCTTTCTTT. This codes for CAWRSITGTEAFF.

The rearrangement links TRBV19 to TRBJ1-1; 8 bases are shared with TRBD1. Germline V CDR1 and CDR2: LNHDA, SQIVND (reference sequence). This CDR3 contains 17 residues. The junction had 14 bases not matched to a gene; V was cut back by 7 bases and J by 1 base. In nucleotides, the CDR3 is TGTGCCAGTACCCCAATCGACAGGGGCTCCAGGAACACTGAAGCTTTCTTT. This sequence encodes CASTPIDRGSRNTEAFF.

The gene calls are TRBV3-1 (or the pseudogene TRBV3-2) and TRBJ1-6; D perhaps matches TRBD1 (6 bases). This CDR3 region has 13 residues. V was cut by 5 bases and J by 10 bases, with 12 bases left in between. Germline CDR1 and CDR2: LGHDT and YNNKEL (reference sequence). CDR3 nucleotides: TGTGCCAGCAGCGACAGGTTTGGCTCACCCCTCCACTTT. This encodes CASSDRFGSPLHF.

V gene TRBV7-9 combines with J gene TRBJ2-2, with TRBD1 matching over 10 bases. CDR3 size: 16 residues. V shed 5 bases and J 0 bases; nucleotides not matched to a gene: 3. Germline V gives CDR1 SEHNR, CDR2 FQNEAQ (reference sequence). CDR3 bases: TGTGCCAGCAGCCCAGGGACAGGGGCGAACACCGGGGAGCTGTTTTTT. Translation gives CASSPGTGANTGELFF.

The J gene is TRBJ1-3, the V gene TRBV6-5, with 8 positions matching TRBD1. Germline CDR1 and CDR2: MNHEY and SVGAGI. This CDR3 has 13 residues. V gave up 11 bases and J gave up 4 bases; unmatched junction bases: 7. The DNA for the CDR3 is TGTGCCTCCCGGACAGGGACCGGAAACACCATATATTTT. This translates into CASRTGTGNTIYF.

V gene TRBV25-1 combines with J gene TRBJ2-1; 11 bases map to TRBD2. Germline assignment: CDR1 MGHDK and CDR2 SYGVNS. The CDR3 sequence is 17 residues long. Trimming took 3 bases from V and 9 from J; bases not matched to a gene: 13. The CDR3 coding sequence is TGTGCCAGCAGTGAGCCGGCCCTAGCGGGAGGACACGGTGAGCAGTTCTTC. This encodes CASSEPALAGGHGEQFF.

This chain joins TRBV24-1 and TRBJ2-1, with TRBD2 identical over 7 bases. The CDR3 extends over 17 amino acids. The V gene's germline CDR1 is KGHDR and CDR2 SFDVKD. The V and J ends lost 5 bases and 2 bases, in that order; junction bases with no gene match: 11. CDR3 coding DNA: TGTGCCACCAGTGTGGCGGGAGCCCGGGGGGCCTACAATGAGCAGTTCTTC. This gives the protein CATSVAGARGAYNEQFF.

On this clone: At one end the junction does not follow the germline gene, possibly because of a read error. The genes are TRBV6-1 and TRBJ2-3, with TRBD2 as a possible D gene (6 bases). The CDR3 consists of 14 residues. Germline CDR1 and CDR2: MNHNS and SASEGT. CDR3 sequence reads: CASREAGLTDTQYF. The CDR3 DNA reads as TGTGCCAGCAGAGAAGCGGGCCTCACAGATACGCAGTATTTT.

The chain couples TRBV6-1 to TRBJ2-7; perhaps TRBD2 as D (6 bases). CDR1 is MNHNS, CDR2 SASEGT, per germline. This CDR3 is 16 amino acids long. V was shortened by 2 bases and J by 2 bases, with 16 bases between the two germline ends. The CDR3 DNA reads TGTGCCAGCAGTGAAATCAAGGGCGGGATCCCCTACGAGCAGTACTTC. Amino acids: CASSEIKGGIPYEQYF.

The CDR3 DNA reads as TGTGCCAGCAGCCAAGACCCAGGTGTCTATGGCTACACCTTC. Its translation is CASSQDPGVYGYTF. This chain joins TRBV14 and TRBJ1-2; D not resolved. Trimming took off 0 bases at V and 4 bases at J, with 9 bases between the two ends. Germline CDR1 and CDR2: SGHDN and FVKESK. This CDR3 region has 14 residues.

The genes are TRBV12-3 or TRBV12-4 and TRBJ1-1; D possibly corresponds to TRBD1 (6 bases). This CDR3 is built from 13 residues. Trimming removed 5 bases at V and 4 bases at J, with 11 bases between. The chain's CDR3 is CASSPDSSTEAFF. CDR3 nucleotides: TGTGCCAGCAGTCCGGACAGTTCCACTGAAGCTTTCTTT.

The chain is built from TRBV6-5 and TRBJ1-5, with D uncertain. From germline, CDR1 is MNHEY and CDR2 SVGAGI. This CDR3 region has 14 residues. Trimming cost V 7 bases and J 0 bases, with 10 bases left between them. CDR3 region: CASNRRNSNQPQHF. The CDR3 DNA reads TGTGCCAGCAATCGGAGGAATAGCAATCAGCCCCAGCATTTT.

This clone was seen more than once but under ten times. This chain uses TRBV30 with TRBJ1-6, with D tentatively TRBD1 (5 bases). Germline assignment: CDR1 GTSNPN and CDR2 SVGIG (reference sequence). The CDR3 spans 15 residues. V shed 2 bases and J shed 10 bases, with 18 bases lying between them. The CDR3 here is CAWSLGGARGSPLHF. In DNA form, the CDR3 reads TGTGCCTGGAGTTTGGGAGGGGCGAGGGGATCACCCCTCCACTTT.

This rearrangement joins TRBV7-3 to TRBJ2-7; TRBD2 matches at 8 bases. Germline V gene data show CDR1 as SGHTA and CDR2 as FQGTGA. The CDR3 has 15 residues. The V and J ends lost 2 bases and 1 base, in that order; junction bases with no gene match: 4. The CDR3 DNA is TGTGCCAGCAGCTTAGCGGGGGGCCCTTCCTACGAGCAGTACTTC. Translating gives CASSLAGGPSYEQYF.

The chain recombines TRBV11-2 with TRBJ2-7, with 9 bases matching TRBD1. The V and J ends lost 2 bases and 7 bases, in that order; junction bases with no gene match: 9. The length of the CDR3 is 15 residues. The germline gives CDR1 SGHAT, CDR2 FQNNGV. CDR3 DNA sequence: TGTGCCAGCAGCTTATGGGACAGGGTTTTAGAGGAGCAGTACTTC. Translated, it gives CASSLWDRVLEEQYF. The entire variable domain, with the rest obtained from reference TRBV11-2 and TRBJ2-7, is as follows: EAGVAQSPRYKIIEKRQSVAFWCNPISGHATLYWYQQILGQGPKLLIQFQNNGVVDDSQLPKDRFSAERLKGVDSTLKIQPAKLEDSAVYLCASSLWDRVLEEQYFGPGTRLTVT.

V and J are TRBV6-4 and TRBJ2-5; 11 bases map to TRBD2. The germline V gene encodes CDR1 MRHNA and CDR2 SNTAGT. V was clipped by 3 bases and J by 2 bases; unmatched bases: 8. This CDR3 contains 17 residues. The CDR3 DNA sequence: TGTGCCAGCAGTGAAGCTGTCTTAGCGGGGGGGCAAGAGACCCAGTACTTC. Its protein product is CASSEAVLAGGQETQYF.

This chain connects TRBV11-2 to TRBJ2-2; TRBD2 is a possible D gene (5 bases). This CDR3 has 17 residues. The germline V gene has CDR1 SGHAT and CDR2 FQNNGV. Trimming cost V 1 base and J 7 bases, with 19 bases left between them. The CDR3 here is CASSLGWKRERGGELFF. The CDR3 DNA is TGTGCCAGCAGCTTAGGTTGGAAGAGGGAACGGGGCGGGGAGCTGTTTTTT.

The chain employs TRBV28 and TRBJ2-2; TRBD2 agrees at 7 bases. This CDR3 contains 15 residues. CDR1 and CDR2 from the germline V gene are MDHEN and SYDVKM. The junction had 5 bases not matched to a gene; V was cut back by 3 bases and J by 4 bases. Written as DNA, the CDR3 is TGTGCCAGCAGTTTGGCTAGCGGATCCACCGGGGAGCTGTTTTTT. Its protein is CASSLASGSTGELFF.

This chain uses TRBV27 with TRBJ1-1, with a tentative D call TRBD1 (5 bases). CDR1 MNHEY and CDR2 SMNVEV come from the germline V gene (reference sequence). The germline V and J ends were trimmed by 3 bases and 5 bases, with 13 bases remaining between them. This CDR3 has 14 amino acids. The CDR3 reads CASSFQMGRTEAFF. In nucleotides, the CDR3 is TGTGCCAGCAGTTTTCAAATGGGGCGGACTGAAGCTTTCTTT.

The genes are TRBV29-1 and TRBJ2-1, with D hard to call. CDR1 is SQVTM, CDR2 ANQGSEA, per germline. The CDR3 is 14 residues long. Deletions cut 4 bases from V and 7 bases from J, with 17 bases between. Written as DNA, the CDR3 is TGCAGCGTTGGACTTGAATCCCCTAGGAATGAGCAGTTCTTC. Translating it yields CSVGLESPRNEQFF.

The CDR3 loop reads CASSLGPGKIIGELFF. The CDR3 bases are TGCGCCAGCAGCTTGGGTCCGGGGAAAATTATCGGGGAGCTGTTTTTT. The chain links TRBV5-1 to TRBJ2-2, with D perhaps matching TRBD2 (5 bases). The germline V gene has CDR1 SGHRS and CDR2 YFSETQ. This CDR3 spans 16 amino acids. V shed 0 bases and J shed 7 bases, with 16 bases lying between them.